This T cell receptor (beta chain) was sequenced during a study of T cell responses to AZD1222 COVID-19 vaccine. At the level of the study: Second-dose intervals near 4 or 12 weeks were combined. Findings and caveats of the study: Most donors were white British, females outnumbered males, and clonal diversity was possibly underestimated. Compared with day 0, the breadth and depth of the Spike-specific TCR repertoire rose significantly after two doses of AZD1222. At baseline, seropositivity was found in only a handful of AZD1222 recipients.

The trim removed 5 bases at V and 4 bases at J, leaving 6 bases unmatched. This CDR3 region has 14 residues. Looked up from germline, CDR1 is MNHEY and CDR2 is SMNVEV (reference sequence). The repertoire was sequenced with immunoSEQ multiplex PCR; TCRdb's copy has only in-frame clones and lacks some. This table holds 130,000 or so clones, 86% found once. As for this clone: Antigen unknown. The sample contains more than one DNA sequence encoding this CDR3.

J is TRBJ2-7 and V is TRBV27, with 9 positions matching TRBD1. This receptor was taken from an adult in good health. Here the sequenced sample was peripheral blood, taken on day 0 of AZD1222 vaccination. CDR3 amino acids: CASSRTGGAYEQYF. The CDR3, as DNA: TGTGCCAGCAGTCGAACAGGGGGCGCGTACGAGCAGTACTTC.